A single sample gave rise to the 6 T cell receptor beta chains below, sequenced in a study of control samples from healthy donors and cancer patients. TCRdb's copy holds only in-frame clones and misses some; the assay was immunoSEQ multiplex PCR. Among about 88,000 clones listed, approximately 95% were seen once. The sample consisted of blood. Receptors were obtained from a man aged 18 to 29 in good health.

The genes are TRBV10-2 and TRBJ2-7; TRBD1 matches 9 bases. In germline, CDR1 is WSHSY, CDR2 SAAADI. The CDR3 runs to 16 residues. Trimming at V came to 3 bases and at J to 5 bases, leaving 11 bases not matched to a gene. For the CDR3, the DNA is TGCGCCAGCAGTGACTTGGGACAGGGTTCTGGGGACGAGCAGTACTTC. It codes for CASSDLGQGSGDEQYF.

The chain's CDR3 is CASSSRNYGYTF. In nucleotides, the CDR3 is TGTGCCAGTAGTAGTCGGAACTATGGCTACACCTTC. This chain connects TRBV19 to TRBJ1-2; D gene unclear. Germline lookup yields CDR1 LNHDA and CDR2 SQIVND (reference sequence). V was cut by 4 bases and J by 2 bases, with 5 bases left in between. The CDR3 consists of 12 residues.

In DNA form, the CDR3 reads TGTGCCAGCAGCCCCGACAGGGGAGATCAGCCCCAGCATTTT. Its translation: CASSPDRGDQPQHF. The chain links TRBV2 to TRBJ1-5, with TRBD1 identical over 8 bases. CDR1 and CDR2 from the germline V gene are SNHLY and FYNNEI. The CDR3 length is 14 residues. After removal of 6 bases from V and 5 bases from J, the junction contained 6 bases not matched to a gene.

This chain links TRBV27 with TRBJ2-7; TRBD1 might be the D (6 bases). The CDR3 totals 14 residues. V was clipped by 5 bases and J by 2 bases, with 13 bases between them. Germline V gene lookup returns CDR1 MNHEY and CDR2 SMNVEV (reference sequence). The CDR3 DNA follows: TGTGCCAGCAGTCCATCGACAGGCACCTACGAGCAGTACTTC. Its translation is CASSPSTGTYEQYF.

The chain has TRBV18 and TRBJ1-1; no reliable D call. Germline V gene sequence: CDR1 KGHSH, CDR2 LQKENI. Trimming pared 3 bases from V and 1 base from J, leaving 12 bases between. CDR3 size: 15 residues. CDR3 in amino acids: CASSPGSVPNTEAFF. The CDR3 DNA sequence: TGTGCCAGCTCACCGGGGTCAGTACCGAACACTGAAGCTTTCTTT.

In this sample, this clone turned up once. CDR3: CASNPRGLEETQYF. DNA of the CDR3: TGTGCCAGTAACCCAAGGGGGCTAGAAGAGACCCAGTACTTC. V gene TRBV19 combines with J gene TRBJ2-5; 7 nucleotides agree with TRBD1. The CDR3 length is 14 residues. CDR1 is LNHDA and CDR2 is SQIVND in the germline V gene (reference sequence). After removal of 7 bases from V and 3 bases from J, the junction contained 8 bases not matched to a gene.